Sequencing of this TCR beta chain was carried out in a study of regulatory T cells in long-lasting Graves disease. The time point was: newly diagnosed GD, antithyroid drugs for less than 3 months. From RNA extracted from PBMCs, the TCR library was made. Library construction for TCR beta used iRepertoire HTBI primers and Arm-PCR of CDR3 regions. Each CDR3 protein is one row after TCRdb ran MiXCR on the multiplex PCR reads. The table has 350,000 to 500,000 distinct CDR3 sequences, around 13% seen once. Trimming removed 5 bases from V and 0 bases from J, with 10 bases in between. The CDR3 consists of 14 residues. CDR1 and CDR2 from the germline V gene are MNHEY and SVGEGT. These data also formed part of another study, on T cells in Graves' hyperthyroidism and ophthalmopathy. That study reports: RT-PCR in the first round (using the HTBI primer set) targeted the TCR CDR3. Separating ophthalmopathy from stable hyperthyroidism was achieved by a 13 V-J model.

This rearrangement joins TRBV6-2 or TRBV6-3 to TRBJ2-5; D might be TRBD1 or TRBD2, each matching 5 bases. The specimen comprised peripheral blood mononuclear cells (PBMCs), sampled at new diagnosis, from a patient treated with antithyroid drugs. This TCR derives from a woman in her forties or fifties with Graves disease. The CDR3 spells CASSDTGHQETQYF. For the CDR3, the DNA is TGTGCCAGCAGTGACACGGGACACCAAGAGACCCAGTACTTC.